This T cell receptor (beta chain) comes out of a study of OX40 agonist ivuxolimab in advanced cancers. Study outcomes and limitations: Dosing at 0.1 to 3.0 mg/kg was accompanied by clonal expansion of CD4+ and CD8+ blood T cells by week 6. Average numbers of expanded clones were greater in CD8+ T cells than in CD4+.

V was shortened by 1 base and J by 1 base, with 16 bases between the two germline ends. The CDR3 is made up of 17 amino acids. Germline lookup yields CDR1 SGHAT and CDR2 FQNNGV. A remark on this clone: The antigen remains undetermined.

TCRdb's copy holds only in-frame clones and misses some; the assay was immunoSEQ multiplex PCR. The sample contains roughly 60,000 clones, about 90% of which appear only once. This sample comprised CD4+ or CD8+ T cells sorted from blood, obtained in a trial of the OX40 agonist ivuxolimab. V gene TRBV11-2 combines with J gene TRBJ1-1; possible D gene TRBD1, 5 bases. The TCR was taken from an adult with an advanced solid tumor such as melanoma, head and neck, liver or kidney cancer. CDR3: CASSLGGRGGRNTEAFF. The CDR3 DNA follows: TGTGCCAGCAGCTTAGGGGGACGCGGGGGACGGAACACTGAAGCTTTCTTT. The whole variable domain, filled in from reference TRBV11-2 and TRBJ1-1, reads EAGVAQSPRYKIIEKRQSVAFWCNPISGHATLYWYQQILGQGPKLLIQFQNNGVVDDSQLPKDRFSAERLKGVDSTLKIQPAKLEDSAVYLCASSLGGRGGRNTEAFFGQGTRLTVV.